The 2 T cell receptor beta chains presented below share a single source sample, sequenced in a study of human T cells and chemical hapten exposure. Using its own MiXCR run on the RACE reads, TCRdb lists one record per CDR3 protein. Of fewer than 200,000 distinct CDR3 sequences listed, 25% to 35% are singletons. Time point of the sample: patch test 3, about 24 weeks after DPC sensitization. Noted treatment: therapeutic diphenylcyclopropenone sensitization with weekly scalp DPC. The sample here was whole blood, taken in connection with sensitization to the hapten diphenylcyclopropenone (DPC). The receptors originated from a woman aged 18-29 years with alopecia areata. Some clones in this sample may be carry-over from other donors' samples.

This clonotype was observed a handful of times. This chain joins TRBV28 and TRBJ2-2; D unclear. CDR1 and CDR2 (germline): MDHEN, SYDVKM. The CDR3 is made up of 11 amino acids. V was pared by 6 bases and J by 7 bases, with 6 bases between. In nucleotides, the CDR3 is TGTGCCAGCAGAAACGTCGGGGAGCTGTTTTTT. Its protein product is CASRNVGELFF.

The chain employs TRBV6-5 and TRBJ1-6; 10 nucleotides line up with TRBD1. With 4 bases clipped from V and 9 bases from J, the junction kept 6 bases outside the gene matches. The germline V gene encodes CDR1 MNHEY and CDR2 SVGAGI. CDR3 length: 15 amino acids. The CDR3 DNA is TGTGCCAGCAGTTCCGACAGGGGGCGGATTTCACCCCTCCACTTT. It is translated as CASSSDRGRISPLHF.